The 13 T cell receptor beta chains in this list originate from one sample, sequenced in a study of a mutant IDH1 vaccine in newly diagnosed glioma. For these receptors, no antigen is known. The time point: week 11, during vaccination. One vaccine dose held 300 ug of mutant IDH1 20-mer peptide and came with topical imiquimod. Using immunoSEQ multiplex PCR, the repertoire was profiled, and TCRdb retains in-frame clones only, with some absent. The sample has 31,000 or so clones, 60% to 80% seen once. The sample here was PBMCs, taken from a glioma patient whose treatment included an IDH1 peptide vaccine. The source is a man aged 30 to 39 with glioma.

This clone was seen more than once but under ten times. The CDR3 here is CASSRGVTEAFF. In DNA form, the CDR3 reads TGTGCCAGCAGCCGGGGGGTCACTGAAGCTTTCTTT. The chain is built from TRBV9 and TRBJ1-1, with D perhaps TRBD1 (5 bases). CDR1 is SGDLS and CDR2 is YYNGEE in the germline V gene. The CDR3 sequence is 12 residues long. The V and J ends lost 4 bases and 4 bases respectively, with 8 bases between them.

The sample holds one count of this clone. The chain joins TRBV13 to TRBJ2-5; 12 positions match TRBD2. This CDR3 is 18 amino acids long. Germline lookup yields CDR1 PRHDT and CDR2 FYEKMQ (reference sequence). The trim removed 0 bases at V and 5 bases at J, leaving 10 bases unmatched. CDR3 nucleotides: TGTGCCAGCAGCTTAGGGTTACTCCACGGGACTAGCGGGGAGACCCAGTACTTC. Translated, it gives CASSLGLLHGTSGETQYF.

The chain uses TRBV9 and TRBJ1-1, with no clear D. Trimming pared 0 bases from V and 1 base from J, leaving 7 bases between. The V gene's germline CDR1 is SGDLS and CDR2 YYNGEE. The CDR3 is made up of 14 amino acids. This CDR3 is CASSVEVANTEAFF. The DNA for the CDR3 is TGTGCCAGCAGCGTAGAGGTAGCGAACACTGAAGCTTTCTTT.

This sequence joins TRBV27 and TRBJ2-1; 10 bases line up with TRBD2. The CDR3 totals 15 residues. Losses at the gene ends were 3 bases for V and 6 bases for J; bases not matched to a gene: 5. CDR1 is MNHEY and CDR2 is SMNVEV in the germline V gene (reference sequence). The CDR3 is CASSFPLAGSNEQFF. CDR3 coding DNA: TGTGCCAGCAGTTTCCCACTAGCGGGAAGCAATGAGCAGTTCTTC.

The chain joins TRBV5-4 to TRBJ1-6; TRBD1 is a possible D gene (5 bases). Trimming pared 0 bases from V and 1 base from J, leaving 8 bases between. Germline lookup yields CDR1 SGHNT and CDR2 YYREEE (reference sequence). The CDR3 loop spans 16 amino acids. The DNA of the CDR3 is TGTGCCAGCAGCTTGGGGGGCGGTTCCTATAATTCACCCCTCCACTTT. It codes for CASSLGGGSYNSPLHF.

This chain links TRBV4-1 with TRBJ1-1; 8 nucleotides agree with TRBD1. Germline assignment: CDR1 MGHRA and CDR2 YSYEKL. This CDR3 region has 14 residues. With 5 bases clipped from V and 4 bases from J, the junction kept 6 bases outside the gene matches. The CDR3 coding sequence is TGCGCCAGCAGCGCAAGACAGGGGAGCACTGAAGCTTTCTTT. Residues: CASSARQGSTEAFF.

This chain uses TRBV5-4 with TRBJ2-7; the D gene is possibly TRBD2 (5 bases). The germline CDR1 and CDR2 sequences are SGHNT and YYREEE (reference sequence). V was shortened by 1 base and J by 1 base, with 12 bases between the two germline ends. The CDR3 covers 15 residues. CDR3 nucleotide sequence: TGTGCCAGCAGCTTGTGGGCTAGCAGATCCTACGAGCAGTACTTC. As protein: CASSLWASRSYEQYF.

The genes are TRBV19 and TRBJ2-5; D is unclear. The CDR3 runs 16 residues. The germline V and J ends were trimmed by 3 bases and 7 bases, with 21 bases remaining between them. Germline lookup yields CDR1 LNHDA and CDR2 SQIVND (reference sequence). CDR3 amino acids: CASSMVADSLRVTQYF. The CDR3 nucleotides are TGTGCCAGTAGTATGGTTGCAGACTCCCTTCGGGTGACCCAGTACTTC.

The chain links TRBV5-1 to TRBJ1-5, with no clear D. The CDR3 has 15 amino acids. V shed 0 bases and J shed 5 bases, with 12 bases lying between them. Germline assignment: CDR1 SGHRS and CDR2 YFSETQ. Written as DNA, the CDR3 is TGCGCCAGCAGCTTGGTAGGGAACGGCGATCAGCCCCAGCATTTT. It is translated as CASSLVGNGDQPQHF.

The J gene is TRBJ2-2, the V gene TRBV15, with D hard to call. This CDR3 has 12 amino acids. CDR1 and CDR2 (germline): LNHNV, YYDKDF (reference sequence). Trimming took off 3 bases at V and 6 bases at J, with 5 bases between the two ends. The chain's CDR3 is CATSRDAGELFF. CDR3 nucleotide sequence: TGTGCCACCAGCAGGGACGCCGGGGAGCTGTTTTTT. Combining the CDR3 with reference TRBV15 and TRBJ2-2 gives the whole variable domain DAMVIQNPRYQVTQFGKPVTLSCSQTLNHNVMYWYQQKSSQAPKLLFHYYDKDFNNEADTPDNFQSRRPNTSFCFLDIRSPGLGDTAMYLCATSRDAGELFFGEGSRLTVL.

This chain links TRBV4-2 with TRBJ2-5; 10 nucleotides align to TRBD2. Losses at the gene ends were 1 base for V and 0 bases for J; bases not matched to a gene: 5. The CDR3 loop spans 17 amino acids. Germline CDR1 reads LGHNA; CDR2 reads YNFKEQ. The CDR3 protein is CASSQVGAGGYQETQYF. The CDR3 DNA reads TGTGCCAGCAGCCAAGTTGGAGCGGGGGGGTACCAAGAGACCCAGTACTTC.

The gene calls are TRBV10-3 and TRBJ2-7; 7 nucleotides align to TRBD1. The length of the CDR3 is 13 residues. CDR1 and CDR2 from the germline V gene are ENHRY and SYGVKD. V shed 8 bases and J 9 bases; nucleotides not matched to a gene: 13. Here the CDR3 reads CAILRDRGSRQYF. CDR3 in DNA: TGTGCCATCCTAAGGGACAGAGGGTCTAGGCAGTACTTC.

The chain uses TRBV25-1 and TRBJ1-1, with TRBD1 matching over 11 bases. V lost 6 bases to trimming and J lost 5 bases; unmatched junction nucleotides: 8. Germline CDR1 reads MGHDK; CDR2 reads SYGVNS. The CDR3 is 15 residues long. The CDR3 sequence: CASRRTGGSGTEAFF. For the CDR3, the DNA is TGTGCCAGCAGGAGGACAGGGGGCTCGGGAACTGAAGCTTTCTTT. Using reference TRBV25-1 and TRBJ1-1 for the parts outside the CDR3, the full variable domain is EADIYQTPRYLVIGTGKKITLECSQTMGHDKMYWYQQDPGMELHLIHYSYGVNSTEKGDLSSESTVSRIRTEHFPLTLESARPSHTSQYLCASRRTGGSGTEAFFGQGTRLTVV.